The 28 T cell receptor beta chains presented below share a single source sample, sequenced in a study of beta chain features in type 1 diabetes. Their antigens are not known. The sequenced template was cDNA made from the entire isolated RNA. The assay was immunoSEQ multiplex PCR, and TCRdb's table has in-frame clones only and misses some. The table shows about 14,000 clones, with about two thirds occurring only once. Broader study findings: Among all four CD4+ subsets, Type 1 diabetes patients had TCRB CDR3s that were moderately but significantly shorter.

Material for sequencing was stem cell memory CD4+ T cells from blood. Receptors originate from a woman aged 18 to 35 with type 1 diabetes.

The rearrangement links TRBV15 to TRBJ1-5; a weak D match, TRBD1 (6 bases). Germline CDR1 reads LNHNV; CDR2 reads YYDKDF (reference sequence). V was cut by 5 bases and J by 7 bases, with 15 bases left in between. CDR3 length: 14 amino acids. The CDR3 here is CATSLRGPTQPQHF. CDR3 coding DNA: TGTGCCACCAGCTTGCGGGGGCCGACCCAGCCCCAGCATTTT.

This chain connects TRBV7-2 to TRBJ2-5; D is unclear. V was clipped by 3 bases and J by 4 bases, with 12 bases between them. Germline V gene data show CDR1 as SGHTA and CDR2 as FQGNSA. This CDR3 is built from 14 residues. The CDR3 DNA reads TGTGCCAGCAGCTTGACACACGTACGAGAGACCCAGTACTTC. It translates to CASSLTHVRETQYF.

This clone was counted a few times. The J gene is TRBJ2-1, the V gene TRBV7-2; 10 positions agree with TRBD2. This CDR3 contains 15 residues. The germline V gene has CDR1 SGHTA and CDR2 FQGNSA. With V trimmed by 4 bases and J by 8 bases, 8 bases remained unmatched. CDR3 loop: CASSYQRGGLDEQFF. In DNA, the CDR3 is TGTGCCAGCAGCTACCAGCGGGGGGGCCTGGATGAGCAGTTCTTC.

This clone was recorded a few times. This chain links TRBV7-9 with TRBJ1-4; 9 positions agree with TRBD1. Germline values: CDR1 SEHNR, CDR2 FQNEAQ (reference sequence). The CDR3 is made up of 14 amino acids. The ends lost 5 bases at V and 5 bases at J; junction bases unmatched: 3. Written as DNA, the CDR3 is TGTGCCAGCAGCGGGGGACAGGGAAATGAAAAACTGTTTTTT. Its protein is CASSGGQGNEKLFF.

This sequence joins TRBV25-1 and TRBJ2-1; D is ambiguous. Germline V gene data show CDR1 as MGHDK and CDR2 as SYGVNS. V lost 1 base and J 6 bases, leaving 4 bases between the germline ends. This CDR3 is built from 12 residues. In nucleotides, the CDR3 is TGTGCCAGCAGTGAATGGAGCAATGAGCAGTTCTTC. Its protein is CASSEWSNEQFF.

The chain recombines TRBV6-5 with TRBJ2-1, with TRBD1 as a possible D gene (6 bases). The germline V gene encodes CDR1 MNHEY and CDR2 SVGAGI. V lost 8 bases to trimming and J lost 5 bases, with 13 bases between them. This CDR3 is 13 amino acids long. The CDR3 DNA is TGTGCCAGCCGTGGGGCAGGGGACAATGAGCAGTTCTTC. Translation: CASRGAGDNEQFF.

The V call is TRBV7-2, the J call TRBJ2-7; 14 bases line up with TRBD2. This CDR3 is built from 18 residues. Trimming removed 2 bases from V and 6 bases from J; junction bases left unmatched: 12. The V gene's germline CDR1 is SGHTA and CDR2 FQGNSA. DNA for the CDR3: TGTGCCAGCAGCTTACGGTCATCCGCCGGGACTAGCGGGAGCGAGCAGTACTTC. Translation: CASSLRSSAGTSGSEQYF.

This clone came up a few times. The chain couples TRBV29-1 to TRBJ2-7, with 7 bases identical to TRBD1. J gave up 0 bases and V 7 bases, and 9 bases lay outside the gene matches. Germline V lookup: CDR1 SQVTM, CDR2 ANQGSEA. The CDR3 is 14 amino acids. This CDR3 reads CSATEDRSSYEQYF. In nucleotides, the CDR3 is TGCAGCGCGACAGAGGACAGGAGCTCCTACGAGCAGTACTTC.

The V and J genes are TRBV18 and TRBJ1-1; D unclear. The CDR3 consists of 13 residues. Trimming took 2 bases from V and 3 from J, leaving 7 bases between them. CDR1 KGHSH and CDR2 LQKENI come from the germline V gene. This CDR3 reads CASSPSGDTEAFF. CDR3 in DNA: TGTGCCAGCTCACCATCCGGGGACACTGAAGCTTTCTTT.

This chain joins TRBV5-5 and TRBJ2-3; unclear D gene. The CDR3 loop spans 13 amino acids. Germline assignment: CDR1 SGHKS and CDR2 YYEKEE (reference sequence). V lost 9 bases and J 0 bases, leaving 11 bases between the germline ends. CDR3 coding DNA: TGTGCCACCCAGACTTATAGCACAGATACGCAGTATTTT. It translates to CATQTYSTDTQYF. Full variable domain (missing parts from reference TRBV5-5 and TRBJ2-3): DAGVTQSPTHLIKTRGQQVTLRCSPISGHKSVSWYQQVLGQGPQFIFQYYEKEERGRGNFPDRFSARQFPNYSSELNVNALLLGDSALYLCATQTYSTDTQYFGPGTRLTVL.

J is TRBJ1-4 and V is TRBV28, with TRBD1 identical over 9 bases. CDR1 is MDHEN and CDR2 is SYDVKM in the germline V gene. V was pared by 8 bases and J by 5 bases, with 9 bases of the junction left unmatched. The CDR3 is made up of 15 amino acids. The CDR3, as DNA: TGTGCCAGCTCGGACACCGGGACAGGGAATGAAAAACTGTTTTTT. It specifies CASSDTGTGNEKLFF.

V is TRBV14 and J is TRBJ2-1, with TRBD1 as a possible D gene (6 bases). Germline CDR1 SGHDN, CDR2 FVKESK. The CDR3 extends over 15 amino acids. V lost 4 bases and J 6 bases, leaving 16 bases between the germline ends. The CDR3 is CASSPYYQGSNEQFF. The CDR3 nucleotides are TGTGCCAGCAGCCCCTACTATCAGGGGAGCAATGAGCAGTTCTTC.

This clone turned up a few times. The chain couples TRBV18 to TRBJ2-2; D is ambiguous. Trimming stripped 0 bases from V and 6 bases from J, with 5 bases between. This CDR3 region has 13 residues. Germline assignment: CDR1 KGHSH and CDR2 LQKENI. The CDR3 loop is CASSPPGSGELFF. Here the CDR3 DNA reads TGTGCCAGCTCACCACCCGGGTCCGGGGAGCTGTTTTTT.

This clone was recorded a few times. The DNA for the CDR3 is TGCAGCGTTGATCCAGCGGGAGTCTACAATGAGCAGTTCTTC. Its translation is CSVDPAGVYNEQFF. V and J are TRBV29-1 and TRBJ2-1, with TRBD2 matching over 8 bases. Germline V CDR1 and CDR2: SQVTM, ANQGSEA. The length of the CDR3 is 14 residues. Germline trimming cut 3 bases from V and 3 bases from J; bases unmatched to any gene: 4.

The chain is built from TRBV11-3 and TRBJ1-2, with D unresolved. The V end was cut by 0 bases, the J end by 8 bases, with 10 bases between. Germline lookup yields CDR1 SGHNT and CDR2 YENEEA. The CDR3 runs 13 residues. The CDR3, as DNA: TGTGCCAGCAGCTTAGATCGGAGGGAAGGCTACACCTTC. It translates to CASSLDRREGYTF.

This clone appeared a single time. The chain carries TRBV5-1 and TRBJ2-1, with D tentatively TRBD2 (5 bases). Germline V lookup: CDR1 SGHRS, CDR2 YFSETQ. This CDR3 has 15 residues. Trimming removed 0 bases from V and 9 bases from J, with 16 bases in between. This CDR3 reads CASSLVEVGYGEQFF. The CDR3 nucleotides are TGCGCCAGCAGCTTGGTGGAGGTGGGGTACGGTGAGCAGTTCTTC.

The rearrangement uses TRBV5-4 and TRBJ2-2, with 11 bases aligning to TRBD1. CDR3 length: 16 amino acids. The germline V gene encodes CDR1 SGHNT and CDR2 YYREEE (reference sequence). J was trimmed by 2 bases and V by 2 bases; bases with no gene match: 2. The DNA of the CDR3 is TGTGCCAGCAGCTTAGGACAGGGGGCAAACACCGGGGAGCTGTTTTTT. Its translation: CASSLGQGANTGELFF.

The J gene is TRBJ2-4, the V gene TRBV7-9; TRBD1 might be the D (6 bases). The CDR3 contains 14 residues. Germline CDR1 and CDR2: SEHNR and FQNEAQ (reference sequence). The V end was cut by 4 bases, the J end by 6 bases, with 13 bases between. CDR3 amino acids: CASSYRDIRNIQYF. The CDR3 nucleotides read TGTGCCAGCAGCTACCGGGACATTCGAAACATTCAGTACTTC.

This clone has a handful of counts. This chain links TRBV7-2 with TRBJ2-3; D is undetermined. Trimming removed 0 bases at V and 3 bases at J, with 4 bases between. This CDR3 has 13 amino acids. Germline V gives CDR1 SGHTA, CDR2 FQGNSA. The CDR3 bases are TGTGCCAGCAGCTTAGCTTATACAGATACGCAGTATTTT. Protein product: CASSLAYTDTQYF.

The CDR3 coding sequence is TGTGCCAGCAGTTGGGGCCGGCGATACTATGGCTACACCTTC. Amino acid sequence: CASSWGRRYYGYTF. The V call is TRBV27, the J call TRBJ1-2, with a tentative D call TRBD1 (5 bases). CDR1 and CDR2 from the germline V gene are MNHEY and SMNVEV (reference sequence). Trimming cost V 4 bases and J 3 bases, with 12 bases left between them. This CDR3 contains 14 residues.

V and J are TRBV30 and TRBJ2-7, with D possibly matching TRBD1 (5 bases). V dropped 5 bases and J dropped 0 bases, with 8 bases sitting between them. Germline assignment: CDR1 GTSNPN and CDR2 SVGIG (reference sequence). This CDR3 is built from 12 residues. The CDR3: CAWAGNSYEQYF. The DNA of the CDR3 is TGTGCCTGGGCAGGGAACTCCTACGAGCAGTACTTC.

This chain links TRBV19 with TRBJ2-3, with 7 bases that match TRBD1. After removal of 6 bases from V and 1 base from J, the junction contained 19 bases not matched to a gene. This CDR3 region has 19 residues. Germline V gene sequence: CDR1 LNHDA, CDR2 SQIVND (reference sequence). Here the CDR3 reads CASSFGDEDRVLRTDTQYF. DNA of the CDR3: TGTGCCAGTAGCTTTGGTGATGAAGACAGGGTATTGCGCACAGATACGCAGTATTTT. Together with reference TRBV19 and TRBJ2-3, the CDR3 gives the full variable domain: DGGITQSPKYLFRKEGQNVTLSCEQNLNHDAMYWYRQDPGQGLRLIYYSQIVNDFQKGDIAEGYSVSREKKESFPLTVTSAQKNPTAFYLCASSFGDEDRVLRTDTQYFGPGTRLTVL.

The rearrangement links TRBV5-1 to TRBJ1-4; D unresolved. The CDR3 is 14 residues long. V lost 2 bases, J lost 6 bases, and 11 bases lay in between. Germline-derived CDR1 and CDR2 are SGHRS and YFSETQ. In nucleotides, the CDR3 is TGCGCCAGCAGCTTAGCGGTGACCGATGAAAAACTGTTTTTT. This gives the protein CASSLAVTDEKLFF.

This CDR3 is CASSRGTETQYF. The CDR3 DNA follows: TGTGCCAGCAGCCGCGGGACGGAGACCCAGTACTTC. This sequence joins TRBV7-9 and TRBJ2-5; possible D gene TRBD2, 6 bases. Germline-derived CDR1 and CDR2 are SEHNR and FQNEAQ (reference sequence). V was cut by 5 bases and J by 5 bases, with 9 bases left in between. The CDR3 is 12 residues long.

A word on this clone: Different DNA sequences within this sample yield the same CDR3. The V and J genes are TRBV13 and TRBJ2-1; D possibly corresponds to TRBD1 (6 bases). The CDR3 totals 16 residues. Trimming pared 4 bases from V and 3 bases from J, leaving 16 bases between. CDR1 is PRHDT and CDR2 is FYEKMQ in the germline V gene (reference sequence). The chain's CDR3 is CASSSHRERGYNEQFF. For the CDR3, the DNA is TGTGCCAGCAGCTCGCACAGGGAAAGGGGCTACAATGAGCAGTTCTTC.

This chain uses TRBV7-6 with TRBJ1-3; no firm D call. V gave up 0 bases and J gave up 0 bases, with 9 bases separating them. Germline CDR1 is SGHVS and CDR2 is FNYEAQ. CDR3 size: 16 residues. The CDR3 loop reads CASSLAGQLSGNTIYF. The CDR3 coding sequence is TGTGCCAGCAGCTTAGCTGGGCAGCTCTCTGGAAACACCATATATTTT. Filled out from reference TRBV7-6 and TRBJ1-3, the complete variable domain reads GAGVSQSPRYKVTKRGQDVALRCDPISGHVSLYWYRQALGQGPEFLTYFNYEAQQDKSGLPNDRFSAERPEGSISTLTIQRTEQRDSAMYRCASSLAGQLSGNTIYFGEGSWLTVV.

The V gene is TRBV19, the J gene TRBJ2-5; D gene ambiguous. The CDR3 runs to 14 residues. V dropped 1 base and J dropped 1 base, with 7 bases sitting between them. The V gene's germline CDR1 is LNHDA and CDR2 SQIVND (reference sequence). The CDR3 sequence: CASSIGSSQETQYF. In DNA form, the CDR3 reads TGTGCCAGTAGTATAGGGAGCAGCCAAGAGACCCAGTACTTC.

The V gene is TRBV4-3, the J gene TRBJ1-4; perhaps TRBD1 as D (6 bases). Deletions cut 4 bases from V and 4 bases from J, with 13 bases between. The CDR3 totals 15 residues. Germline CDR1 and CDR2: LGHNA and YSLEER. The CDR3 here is CASSRGGGLNEKLFF. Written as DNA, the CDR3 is TGCGCCAGCAGCCGAGGGGGAGGGCTTAATGAAAAACTGTTTTTT.